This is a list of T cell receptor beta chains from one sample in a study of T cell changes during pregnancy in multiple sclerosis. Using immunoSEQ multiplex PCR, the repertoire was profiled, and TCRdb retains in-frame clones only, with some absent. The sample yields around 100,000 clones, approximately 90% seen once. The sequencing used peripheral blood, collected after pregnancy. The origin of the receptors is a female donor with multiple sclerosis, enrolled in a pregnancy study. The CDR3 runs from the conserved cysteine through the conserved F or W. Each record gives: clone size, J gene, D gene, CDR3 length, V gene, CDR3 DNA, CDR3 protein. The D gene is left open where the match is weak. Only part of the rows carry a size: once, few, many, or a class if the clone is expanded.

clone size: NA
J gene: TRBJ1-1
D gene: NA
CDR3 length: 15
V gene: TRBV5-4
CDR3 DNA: TGTGCCAGCAGCTTGGCTGGGGGGAAGGACACTGAAGCTTTCTTT
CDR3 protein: CASSLAGGKDTEAFF

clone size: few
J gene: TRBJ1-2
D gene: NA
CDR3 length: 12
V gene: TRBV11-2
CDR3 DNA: TGTGCCAGCCTGGGGGAGGGCTATGGCTACACCTTC
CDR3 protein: CASLGEGYGYTF

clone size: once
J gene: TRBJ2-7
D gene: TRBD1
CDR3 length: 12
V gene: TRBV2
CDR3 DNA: TGTGCCAGCAGCGGGACAGACTACGAGCAGTACTTC
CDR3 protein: CASSGTDYEQYF

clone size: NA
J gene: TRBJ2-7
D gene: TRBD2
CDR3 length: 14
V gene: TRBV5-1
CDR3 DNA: TGCGCCAGCAGCTTGACTAGCGGGACCTACGAGCAGTACTTC
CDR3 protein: CASSLTSGTYEQYF

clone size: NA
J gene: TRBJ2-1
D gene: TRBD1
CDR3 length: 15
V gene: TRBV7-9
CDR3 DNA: TGTGCCAGCAGCATCGGACAGGGACTTTACAATGAGCAGTTCTTC
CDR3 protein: CASSIGQGLYNEQFF

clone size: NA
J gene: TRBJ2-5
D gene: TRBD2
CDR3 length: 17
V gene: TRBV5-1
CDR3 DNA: TGCGCCAGCAGCTTGGTGGTTACTAGCGGGAGCGGAGAGACCCAGTACTTC
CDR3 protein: CASSLVVTSGSGETQYF

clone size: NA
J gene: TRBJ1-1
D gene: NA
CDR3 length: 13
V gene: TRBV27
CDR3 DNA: TGTGCCAGCATCTTTACAGGAAACACTGAAGCTTTCTTT
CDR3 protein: CASIFTGNTEAFF

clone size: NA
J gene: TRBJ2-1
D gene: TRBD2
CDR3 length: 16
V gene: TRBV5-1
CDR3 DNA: TGCGCCAGTAGCCAGACTAGCGGGTCCTACTCAAGGGAGCAGTTCTTC
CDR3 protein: CASSQTSGSYSREQFF

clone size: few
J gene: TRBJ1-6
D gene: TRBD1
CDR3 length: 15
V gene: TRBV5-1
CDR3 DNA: TGCGCCAGCAGCTCGGGACAGGGGGGTGATTCACCCCTCCACTTT
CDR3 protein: CASSSGQGGDSPLHF

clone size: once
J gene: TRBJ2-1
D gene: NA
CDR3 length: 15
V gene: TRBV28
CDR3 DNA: TGTGCCAGCAGACCCACAGGGTTGTCCTACAATGAGCAGTTCTTC
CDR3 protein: CASRPTGLSYNEQFF

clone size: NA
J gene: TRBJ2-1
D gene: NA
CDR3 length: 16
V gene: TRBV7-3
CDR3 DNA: TGTGCCAGCAGCCCCCAGGTTGGAATCCCTCGCAATGAGCAGTTCTTC
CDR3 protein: CASSPQVGIPRNEQFF

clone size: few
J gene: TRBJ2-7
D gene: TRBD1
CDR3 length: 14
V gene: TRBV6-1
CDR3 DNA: TGTGCCAGCACTCCACGGGGGGACAGGGACGAGCAGTACTTC
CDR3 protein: CASTPRGDRDEQYF

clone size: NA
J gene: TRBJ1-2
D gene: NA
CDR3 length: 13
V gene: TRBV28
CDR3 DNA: TGTGCCAGCAGTTCCGTCGCCAGCTATGGCTACACCTTC
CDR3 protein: CASSSVASYGYTF

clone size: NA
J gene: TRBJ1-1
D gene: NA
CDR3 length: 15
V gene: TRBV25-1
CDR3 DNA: TGTGCCAGCAGGGGCATTGGGGGCGGTGACACTGAAGCTTTCTTT
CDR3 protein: CASRGIGGGDTEAFF

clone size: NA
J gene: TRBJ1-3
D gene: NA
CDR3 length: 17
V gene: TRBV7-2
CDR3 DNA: TGTGCCAGCAGCTTAGTTTCCGTCCAGGACTCTGGAAACACCATATATTTT
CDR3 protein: CASSLVSVQDSGNTIYF

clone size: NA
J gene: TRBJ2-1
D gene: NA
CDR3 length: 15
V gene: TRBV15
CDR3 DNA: TGTGCCACCAGCTCCCCCTCGGGGTTATGGAATGAGCAGTTCTTC
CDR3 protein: CATSSPSGLWNEQFF

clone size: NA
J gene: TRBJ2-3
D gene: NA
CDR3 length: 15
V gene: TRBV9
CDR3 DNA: TGTGCCAGCAGCCTGCGGGGCGGCAGCACAGATACGCAGTATTTT
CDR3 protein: CASSLRGGSTDTQYF

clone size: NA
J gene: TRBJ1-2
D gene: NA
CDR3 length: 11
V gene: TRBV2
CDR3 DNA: TGTGCCAGTCGCGGGGGGGCTGGCTACACCTTC
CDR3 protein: CASRGGAGYTF

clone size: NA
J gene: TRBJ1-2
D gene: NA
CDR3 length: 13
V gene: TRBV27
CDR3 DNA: TGTGCCAGCAGTTTATTTTCGGGAGATGGCTACACCTTC
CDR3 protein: CASSLFSGDGYTF

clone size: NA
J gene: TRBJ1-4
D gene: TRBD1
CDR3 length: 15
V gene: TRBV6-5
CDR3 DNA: TGTGCCAGCAGTTACCAACAGGGGCCTTATGAAAAACTGTTTTTT
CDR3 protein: CASSYQQGPYEKLFF

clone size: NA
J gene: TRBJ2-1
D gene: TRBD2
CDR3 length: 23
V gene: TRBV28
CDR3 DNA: TGTGCCAGCAGTGCGTCAGGGTTACTGGCAGGACTAGCGGGATCGAGCTCCTACAATGAGCAGTTCTTC
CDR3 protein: CASSASGLLAGLAGSSSYNEQFF

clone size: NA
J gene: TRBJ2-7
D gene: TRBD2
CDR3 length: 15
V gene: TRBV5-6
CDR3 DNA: TGTGCCAGCAGCAGAACTAGCGGGGGGTCCTACGAGCAGTACTTC
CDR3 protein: CASSRTSGGSYEQYF